Listed here are 17 T cell receptor beta chains from one sample, sequenced in a study of blood T cells in healthy people across ages. Sample-barcoded 5' priming and a J-beta primer mix drove a second PCR of roughly 7 to 11 cycles. Via MiXCR, TCRdb re-called the 5' RACE reads, giving one row per CDR3 protein. Of 650,000 to 1,000,000 distinct CDR3 sequences detected, under 40% appear once; the ten largest clones hold 10% to 15%. The sample consisted of blood. The origin of the receptors is a man aged 18 to 35 in good health.

The J gene is TRBJ1-4, the V gene TRBV25-1; D gene uncertain. The CDR3 totals 15 residues. The germline V gene encodes CDR1 MGHDK and CDR2 SYGVNS. The germline V and J ends were trimmed by 2 bases and 6 bases, with 13 bases remaining between them. The CDR3 sequence is CASSELRGQDEKLFF. The CDR3 nucleotides read TGTGCCAGCAGTGAACTTCGGGGTCAGGATGAAAAACTGTTTTTT.

The rearrangement links TRBV27 to TRBJ1-6; D unresolved. Germline-derived CDR1 and CDR2 are MNHEY and SMNVEV (reference sequence). CDR3 length: 13 amino acids. Trimming cost V 4 bases and J 8 bases, with 9 bases left between them. The CDR3 sequence: CASSYRFYSPLHF. In DNA, the CDR3 is TGTGCCAGCAGTTACCGTTTCTATTCACCCCTCCACTTT.

The rearrangement links TRBV5-1 to TRBJ2-3; 14 positions agree with TRBD2. Germline V gene data show CDR1 as SGHRS and CDR2 as YFSETQ. J lost 4 bases, V lost 4 bases, and 5 bases had no gene match. The CDR3 sequence is 16 residues long. CDR3: CASSPETSGGADTQYF. CDR3 sequence (DNA): TGCGCCAGCAGCCCGGAGACTAGCGGGGGGGCAGATACGCAGTATTTT.

The chain combines TRBV6-6 with TRBJ2-3, with a possible D match to TRBD2 (5 bases). V shed 2 bases and J shed 6 bases, with 9 bases lying between them. The germline V gene encodes CDR1 MNHNY and CDR2 SVGAGI (reference sequence). This CDR3 region has 13 residues. CDR3 DNA sequence: TGTGCCAGCAGTTACCGGACTGCGGATACGCAGTATTTT. Its protein product is CASSYRTADTQYF.

V gene TRBV20-1 combines with J gene TRBJ1-5; D call uncertain. The CDR3 covers 13 residues. Germline V gives CDR1 DFQATT, CDR2 SNEGSKA (reference sequence). V was shortened by 3 bases and J by 0 bases, with 6 bases between the two germline ends. The CDR3 bases are TGCAGTGCTAGTTACCATAGCAATCAGCCCCAGCATTTT. Protein product: CSASYHSNQPQHF.

This clonotype was found a few times. The genes are TRBV14 and TRBJ1-2; no firm D call. This CDR3 spans 13 amino acids. Trimming shortened V by 8 bases and J by 4 bases, and 14 bases separated the two germline ends. Germline V gene lookup returns CDR1 SGHDN and CDR2 FVKESK. In DNA form, the CDR3 reads TGTGCCAGCGCCTACGGAAAGAGCTATGGCTACACCTTC. This gives the protein CASAYGKSYGYTF.

V is TRBV6-5 and J is TRBJ1-5, with TRBD1 matching 8 bases. The V gene end was trimmed by 5 bases and the J gene end by 11 bases; junction bases not matched to a gene: 11. From germline, CDR1 is MNHEY and CDR2 SVGAGI. The CDR3 is 14 amino acids. CDR3 region: CASSRDRSNLAQHF. The CDR3 region has the DNA TGTGCCAGCAGTCGGGACAGGTCGAATCTAGCCCAGCATTTT.

The rearrangement joins TRBV4-2 to TRBJ2-5; 7 positions match TRBD2. The germline V gene has CDR1 LGHNA and CDR2 YNFKEQ. The J segment lost 4 bases and the V segment lost 0 bases, leaving 11 bases of the junction unmatched. The CDR3 is 17 residues long. CDR3 sequence (DNA): TGTGCCAGCAGCCAAGAAGTGGCCAGGGACTATGGAGAGACCCAGTACTTC. It codes for CASSQEVARDYGETQYF.

This clonotype was found a few times. The chain's CDR3 is CASSQQGFWNTEAFF. The CDR3 DNA is TGTGCCAGCAGTCAACAGGGATTTTGGAACACTGAAGCTTTCTTT. This chain joins TRBV6-1 and TRBJ1-1; tentative D call: TRBD1 (6 bases). V shed 5 bases and J shed 1 base, with 14 bases lying between them. CDR3 size: 15 residues. Germline CDR1 MNHNS, CDR2 SASEGT.

The V gene is TRBV10-3, the J gene TRBJ1-6; no definite D call. V gave up 5 bases and J gave up 3 bases, with 2 bases separating them. Germline CDR1 and CDR2: ENHRY and SYGVKD. The CDR3 runs to 12 residues. This CDR3 is CAISFYNSPLHF. DNA for the CDR3: TGTGCCATCAGTTTCTATAATTCACCCCTCCACTTT.

This clonotype has a handful of counts. The V and J genes are TRBV4-3 and TRBJ2-1, with D perhaps assigned TRBD1 or TRBD2 (6 bases each). V dropped 0 bases and J dropped 8 bases, with 17 bases sitting between them. Germline CDR1 LGHNA, CDR2 YSLEER. CDR3 size: 16 residues. The CDR3 region has the DNA TGCGCCAGCAGCCAAGAGGGGGGCCCAGAGGGCTATGAGCAGTTCTTC. Translation gives CASSQEGGPEGYEQFF.

This clonotype was seen only a few times. The J gene is TRBJ1-1, the V gene TRBV12-3 or TRBV12-4, with a tentative D call TRBD1 (5 bases). V was trimmed by 7 bases and J by 10 bases, leaving 19 bases between them. This CDR3 spans 13 amino acids. CDR3 amino acids: CASTLGDSRSAFF. CDR3 in DNA: TGTGCCAGCACCTTGGGGGACTCTCGGTCAGCTTTCTTT.

This clonotype was seen a handful of times. The chain employs TRBV15 and TRBJ2-7, with D perhaps TRBD1 (5 bases). V dropped 5 bases and J dropped 0 bases, with 5 bases sitting between them. The CDR3 loop spans 12 amino acids. Germline CDR1 LNHNV, CDR2 YYDKDF (reference sequence). The CDR3 DNA follows: TGTGCCACCAGCCAGGGCTCCTACGAGCAGTACTTC. It codes for CATSQGSYEQYF. The whole variable domain, remainder taken from reference TRBV15 and TRBJ2-7, is DAMVIQNPRYQVTQFGKPVTLSCSQTLNHNVMYWYQQKSSQAPKLLFHYYDKDFNNEADTPDNFQSRRPNTSFCFLDIRSPGLGDTAMYLCATSQGSYEQYFGPGTRLTVT.

The gene calls are TRBV6-5 and TRBJ2-1; maybe TRBD2 (6 bases). The CDR3 length is 14 residues. CDR1 and CDR2 from the germline V gene are MNHEY and SVGAGI. V was trimmed by 5 bases and J by 7 bases, leaving 15 bases between them. For the CDR3, the DNA is TGTGCCAGCAGTGATGGGGGGTTAGGGAATGAGCAGTTCTTC. Protein sequence: CASSDGGLGNEQFF.

The chain links TRBV10-3 to TRBJ1-2, with D possibly being TRBD1 (5 bases). Trimming cost V 6 bases and J 2 bases, with 16 bases left between them. This CDR3 is built from 15 residues. The germline V gene has CDR1 ENHRY and CDR2 SYGVKD. CDR3 bases: TGTGCCATCAGCGACTTTCGGGACGGGAACTATGGCTACACCTTC. Amino acid sequence: CAISDFRDGNYGYTF.

This clonotype has just a few counts. V gene TRBV29-1 combines with J gene TRBJ2-7, with D perhaps TRBD1 (5 bases). Per germline, CDR1 SQVTM and CDR2 ANQGSEA. CDR3 length: 12 residues. V was trimmed by 7 bases and J by 5 bases, leaving 15 bases between them. CDR3 in DNA: TGCAGCGGTTACAGGTTGAAGGACGAGCAGTACTTC. As protein: CSGYRLKDEQYF.

This clonotype was detected only a few times. This chain connects TRBV20-1 to TRBJ1-4; D call uncertain. This CDR3 has 16 residues. The V end was cut by 0 bases, the J end by 8 bases, with 19 bases between. CDR1 is DFQATT, CDR2 SNEGSKA, per germline (reference sequence). The DNA for the CDR3 is TGCAGTGCTAGAGATCCGCGCCAGCTGTTGGAGGAAAAACTGTTTTTT. As protein: CSARDPRQLLEEKLFF.